The present T cell receptor (beta chain) was sequenced within a study of blood T cell repertoires in COVID-19. At the level of the study: Samples taken during acute and convalescent COVID-19 were collected in the United States, Italy and Spain. In each case, the material was cDNA or gDNA derived from T cells, B-cell-depleted T cells, or PBMCs.

Germline values: CDR1 ENHRY, CDR2 SYGVKD. This CDR3 comprises 13 residues. Trimming shortened V by 6 bases and J by 4 bases, and 12 bases separated the two germline ends. This clone was detected only a few times. In the original workflow: How many nucleated cells were present was estimated from reference gene primer amplification. Using immunoSEQ multiplex PCR, the repertoire was profiled, and TCRdb retains in-frame clones only, with some absent. V, J and clone size are taken as reported in that table, and D and trimming were inferred from the DNA itself. The sample includes about 49,000 clones, approximately 90% seen only once; the top ten take less than 5.5%.

Sequenced sample: peripheral blood. The sequence was obtained from a man aged 40-49 years with active COVID-19. The genes are TRBV10-3 and TRBJ1-2; possible D gene TRBD1, 6 bases. CDR3 amino acids: CAIREQGVYGYTF. DNA of the CDR3: TGTGCCATCAGGGAACAGGGCGTCTATGGCTACACCTTC.